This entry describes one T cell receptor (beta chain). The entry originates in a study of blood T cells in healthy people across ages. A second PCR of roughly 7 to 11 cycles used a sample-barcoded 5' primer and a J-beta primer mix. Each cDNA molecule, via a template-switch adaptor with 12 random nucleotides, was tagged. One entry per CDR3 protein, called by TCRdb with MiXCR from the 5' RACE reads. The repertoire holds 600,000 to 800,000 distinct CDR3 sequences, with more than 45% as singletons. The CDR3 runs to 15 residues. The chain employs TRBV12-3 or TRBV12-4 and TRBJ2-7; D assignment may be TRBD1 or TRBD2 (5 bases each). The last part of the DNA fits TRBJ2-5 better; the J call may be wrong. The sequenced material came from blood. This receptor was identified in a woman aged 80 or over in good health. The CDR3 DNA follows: TGTGCCAGCAGTTCGGACGGGACCTCGGGAGAGACCCAGTACTTC. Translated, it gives CASSSDGTSGETQYF.